Sequencing of this TCR beta chain was carried out in a study of cytomegalovirus exposure and HLA in healthy donors. Study-level findings and limits: Relative to equally common others, HLA-associated TCR beta chains showed greater clonal expansion in a later analysis.

Donors sampled were nominally healthy, though unrecorded immune exposures were likely. V gave up 4 bases and J gave up 8 bases, with 9 bases separating them. Germline V gene lookup returns CDR1 SGHTA and CDR2 FQGNSA. The CDR3 loop spans 12 amino acids. Note on this clone: Its antigen is unidentified.

The primer mix had 60 Vbeta and 13 Jbeta primers. TCRdb keeps only in-frame clones here, not all; method: immunoSEQ multiplex PCR. This table has roughly 98,000 clones, around 74% appearing once. The sample taken for sequencing was PBMCs. The receptor was derived from a female donor in good health and CMV-seropositive. The chain joins TRBV7-2 to TRBJ2-1; D gene ambiguous. CDR3 in DNA: TGTGCCAGCAGCTCACGTATAGATGAGCAGTTCTTC. Translation: CASSSRIDEQFF.